A selection of T cell receptor beta chains follows, all from one sample in a study of CD8 T cells in Susac syndrome. TCRdb processed the immunoSEQ multiplex PCR reads anew with MiXCR; each CDR3 protein has one entry. In the table there are around 130,000 distinct CDR3 sequences, 85% to 95% of which are singletons. Sequenced sample: CD8+ T cells from PBMCs. The receptor source for this set is a human donor with Susac syndrome. Each CDR3 is given with its conserved first and last residue. The D gene is left open where the match is weak. Clone size is given for some rows only: seen once, a few or many times, or a class if the clone is expanded.

J gene | V gene | D gene | clone size | CDR3 DNA | CDR3 protein
TRBJ2-5 | TRBV4-1 | - | - | TGCGCCAGCAGCCAGTTCTTAGGATCCCAAGAGACCCAGTACTTC | CASSQFLGSQETQYF
TRBJ2-5 | TRBV7-8 | TRBD2 | - | TGTGCCAGCAGCCCCGACTTAGCGGGGCTAATCCAAGAGACCCAGTACTTC | CASSPDLAGLIQETQYF
TRBJ1-6 | TRBV20-1 | - | - | TGCAGTGCTAGTGTTGGGGAGGGTTCACCCCTCCACTTT | CSASVGEGSPLHF
TRBJ2-2 | TRBV24-1 | TRBD1 | - | TGTGCCACCAGTGAAGGGACAGGGGGCCTTTCCGGGGAGCTGTTTTTT | CATSEGTGGLSGELFF
TRBJ2-5 | TRBV5-1 | - | once | TGCGCCAGCATGGCCAGGGAAGAGACCCAGTACTTC | CASMAREETQYF
TRBJ1-2 | TRBV3-1 | - | once | TGTGCCAGCACTTCCCCAGGGCACCCGAATGGCTACACCTTC | CASTSPGHPNGYTF
TRBJ1-2 | TRBV9 | TRBD1 | - | TGTGCCAGCAGCGTCGACGGACAGGGGGGCCTTGGCTACACCTTC | CASSVDGQGGLGYTF
TRBJ2-1 | TRBV3-1 | TRBD2 | once | TGTGCCAGCAGCCAAGATCCGGGCGGGGGTCCCTACAATGAGCAGTTCTTC | CASSQDPGGGPYNEQFF
TRBJ1-5 | TRBV12-3/TRBV12-4 | - | - | TGTGCCAGCAGCCCCTGGTGGGGGGCTGAACAGCCCCAGCATTTT | CASSPWWGAEQPQHF
TRBJ2-2 | TRBV20-1 | TRBD1 | - | TGCAGTGCTCCGTCCCGGGACAGCACCGGGGAGCTGTTTTTT | CSAPSRDSTGELFF
TRBJ1-1 | TRBV19 | TRBD1 | - | TGTGCCGTACGACAGGGAAAGTACACTGAAGCTTTCTTT | CAVRQGKYTEAFF
TRBJ2-5 | TRBV7-9 | - | once | TGTGCCAGCAGCTTCCTAGGGGAGACCCAGTACTTC | CASSFLGETQYF
TRBJ2-1 | TRBV18 | - | - | TGTGCCAGCTCACTGACAGGAGGGAGCTCCTACAATGAGCAGTTCTTC | CASSLTGGSSYNEQFF
TRBJ2-3 | TRBV18 | - | - | TGTGCCAGCTCACTAACTACAGGGTCTAGCACAGATACGCAGTATTTT | CASSLTTGSSTDTQYF
TRBJ1-1 | TRBV7-6 | - | - | TGTGCCAGCAGCCCCGGAGGGTGGACCACTGAAGCTTTCTTT | CASSPGGWTTEAFF
TRBJ1-2 | TRBV29-1 | - | once | TGCAGCGTTGATCAGGGCGGAGGCTATGGCTACACCTTC | CSVDQGGGYGYTF
TRBJ1-5 | TRBV27 | - | - | TGTGCCAGCAGTTTAGCCGGTGAAAATCAGCCCCAGCATTTT | CASSLAGENQPQHF
TRBJ1-1 | TRBV12-3/TRBV12-4 | - | - | TGTGCCAGCAGTTTAGCGGCGTCTGAAGCTTTCTTT | CASSLAASEAFF
TRBJ2-5 | TRBV13 | TRBD2 | - | TGTGCCAGCAGCCCGAGACTAGCGGGTACTCAAGAGACCCAGTACTTC | CASSPRLAGTQETQYF
TRBJ2-7 | TRBV6-5 | - | - | TGTGCCAGCAGCCCCGAGGGTCACGAGCAGTACTTC | CASSPEGHEQYF
TRBJ2-3 | TRBV25-1 | - | - | TGTGCCAGCAGTGTATCTTTGACCACAGATACGCAGTATTTT | CASSVSLTTDTQYF
TRBJ2-7 | TRBV15 | - | - | TGTGCCACCAGCAGAGGTCTAGGGGCCTACGAGCAGTACTTC | CATSRGLGAYEQYF
TRBJ1-2 | TRBV29-1 | - | - | TGCAGCGTCGGTGTGGGCGGCAGCTATGGCTACACCTTC | CSVGVGGSYGYTF
TRBJ2-4 | TRBV20-1 | - | - | TGCAGTGCTAGAACCGTACCCCCCAAAAACATTCAGTACTTC | CSARTVPPKNIQYF
TRBJ1-1 | TRBV15 | TRBD1 | - | TGTGCCACCAGAAACAGGGGAAGCACTGAAGCTTTCTTT | CATRNRGSTEAFF
TRBJ2-1 | TRBV4-2 | TRBD2 | - | TGTGCCAGCAGCCAAGCGCCTAGCGGGGGGGCCGGGTCCTACAATGAGCAGTTCTTC | CASSQAPSGGAGSYNEQFF
TRBJ2-1 | TRBV5-1 | - | - | TGCGCCAGCAGCTTGGTGGGGGGCCCCTACAATGAGCAGTTCTTC | CASSLVGGPYNEQFF
TRBJ2-1 | TRBV4-1 | - | - | TGCGCCAGCAGCCAAGAATACGGACCCACCTACAATGAGCAGTTCTTC | CASSQEYGPTYNEQFF
TRBJ2-1 | TRBV5-8 | - | - | TGTGCCAGCCTTGTAGCTTTGAGGGAGCAGTTCTTC | CASLVALREQFF
TRBJ1-6 | TRBV6-6 | - | - | TGTGCCAGCACCGGGAATTCACCCCTCCACTTT | CASTGNSPLHF
TRBJ2-7 | TRBV4-1 | - | - | TGCGCCAGCAGCCAAGCGCAGGGAAGCTCCTACGAGCAGTACTTC | CASSQAQGSSYEQYF
TRBJ1-6 | TRBV29-1 | - | - | TGCAGCGTGAGGGAACGGACTAATTCACCCCTCCACTTT | CSVRERTNSPLHF
TRBJ2-1 | TRBV5-6 | - | - | TGTGCCAGCAGCTTAATGGATAGCTCCTACAATGAGCAGTTCTTC | CASSLMDSSYNEQFF
TRBJ1-2 | TRBV29-1 | TRBD1 | - | TGCAGCGTCCCCTTGGGACAGGGGGCGCGTTCCAGTGGCTACACCTTC | CSVPLGQGARSSGYTF
TRBJ2-7 | TRBV4-1 | - | - | TGCGCCAGCAGCCAAAAGTGGGGATCCTACGAGCAGTACTTC | CASSQKWGSYEQYF
TRBJ2-1 | TRBV7-2 | - | few | TGTGCCAGCAGCTTAGTTGTCAATGATTGGTTCTTC | CASSLVVNDWFF
TRBJ1-1 | TRBV7-3 | - | - | TGTGCCAGCACCTCCCTATTTTTGGGGCGAACTGAAGCTTTCTTT | CASTSLFLGRTEAFF
TRBJ2-7 | TRBV4-1 | - | - | TGCGCCAGCAGCCAAGCTGGCGGCTCCTACGAGCAGTACTTC | CASSQAGGSYEQYF